Listed here are 16 T cell receptor beta chains from one sample, sequenced in a study of CD8 T cells in Susac syndrome. RNA amounts of roughly 0.45 to 1 ug underwent reverse transcription with random hexamers. TCRdb itself ran the immunoSEQ multiplex PCR reads through MiXCR, one entry per CDR3 protein. The table lists about 160,000 distinct CDR3 sequences, 90% to 95% of them singletons. The sample taken for sequencing was CD4+ T cells from PBMCs. Receptors were obtained from a human donor in good health.

The chain combines TRBV7-3 with TRBJ1-1, with D perhaps TRBD1 (5 bases). Germline V lookup: CDR1 SGHTA, CDR2 FQGTGA. V dropped 5 bases and J dropped 4 bases, with 14 bases sitting between them. CDR3 length: 14 amino acids. CDR3: CASSPREGATEAFF. CDR3 nucleotides: TGTGCCAGCAGCCCCCGAGAAGGGGCCACTGAAGCTTTCTTT.

This chain connects TRBV9 to TRBJ1-4, with a possible D match to TRBD1 (6 bases). The germline V gene has CDR1 SGDLS and CDR2 YYNGEE. CDR3 length: 12 amino acids. The ends were cut back, 3 bases at V and 8 bases at J, with 8 bases in the middle. The CDR3 region has the DNA TGTGCCAGCAGCGACAGGGACGAAAAACTGTTTTTT. Protein sequence: CASSDRDEKLFF.

In its sample, this clonotype was seen a few times. The rearrangement uses TRBV11-2 and TRBJ2-5, with 10 nucleotides matching TRBD2. This CDR3 comprises 14 residues. Trimming took 5 bases from V and 5 from J; bases not matched to a gene: 5. Germline V gives CDR1 SGHAT, CDR2 FQNNGV. CDR3 sequence reads: CASSLGLARETQYF. The CDR3 DNA is TGTGCCAGCAGCCTGGGACTAGCGAGGGAGACCCAGTACTTC.

This sequence joins TRBV27 and TRBJ2-7; D may be TRBD1 (7 bases). CDR1 MNHEY and CDR2 SMNVEV come from the germline V gene (reference sequence). The CDR3 loop spans 15 amino acids. Trimming removed 5 bases at V and 5 bases at J, with 19 bases between. The CDR3 loop reads CASSPFIRGAHEQYF. CDR3 DNA sequence: TGTGCCAGCAGTCCCTTCATCAGGGGGGCCCACGAGCAGTACTTC.

The chain carries TRBV5-1 and TRBJ1-1, with D perhaps matching TRBD1 (6 bases). V dropped 3 bases and J dropped 4 bases, with 19 bases sitting between them. CDR1 SGHRS and CDR2 YFSETQ come from the germline V gene. The CDR3 consists of 16 residues. The CDR3 DNA reads TGCGCCAGCAGCTCCACAACCACAGGGTCGGGCACTGAAGCTTTCTTT. Protein sequence: CASSSTTTGSGTEAFF.

This chain connects TRBV7-9 to TRBJ2-5, with D unresolved. V was shortened by 3 bases and J by 1 base, with 9 bases between the two germline ends. Germline V CDR1 and CDR2: SEHNR, FQNEAQ (reference sequence). The CDR3 has 14 residues. CDR3 residues: CASSFSLTQETQYF. The CDR3 region has the DNA TGTGCCAGCAGCTTTAGTCTTACCCAAGAGACCCAGTACTTC.

This sequence joins TRBV6-2 or TRBV6-3 and TRBJ2-1, with D unclear. Germline CDR1 and CDR2: MNHEY and SVGEGT. V was clipped by 5 bases and J by 6 bases, with 5 bases between them. The CDR3 is made up of 11 amino acids. Written as DNA, the CDR3 is TGTGCCAGCAGTCCCCCCAATGAGCAGTTCTTC. Translation: CASSPPNEQFF.

V is TRBV25-1 and J is TRBJ2-3; D may be TRBD1 (6 bases). Trimming removed 9 bases from V and 1 base from J, with 11 bases in between. Germline V lookup: CDR1 MGHDK, CDR2 SYGVNS. This CDR3 is 13 amino acids long. DNA for the CDR3: TGTGCCAGTCTACAGGGAGGCACAGATACGCAGTATTTT. Its translation: CASLQGGTDTQYF.

This clonotype was counted once. In DNA form, the CDR3 reads TGTGCCAGCAGCCAGGGGGGGCCGAACACTGAAGCTTTCTTT. It codes for CASSQGGPNTEAFF. The J gene is TRBJ1-1, the V gene TRBV3-1; a weak D match, TRBD1 (6 bases). Germline-derived CDR1 and CDR2 are LGHDT and YNNKEL (reference sequence). Trimming shortened V by 3 bases and J by 1 base, and 9 bases separated the two germline ends. This CDR3 comprises 14 residues.

The chain combines TRBV12-3 or TRBV12-4 with TRBJ1-3; D is uncertain. With 4 bases removed from V and 4 bases from J, the gap between germline ends came to 8 bases. The CDR3 consists of 13 residues. The CDR3 bases are TGTGCCAGCAGTTCCTCCGGAGGAAACACCATATATTTT. Amino acid sequence: CASSSSGGNTIYF.

The CDR3 sequence is CASSQAGLANIQYF. The CDR3 bases are TGTGCCAGCAGCCAAGCCGGACTAGCAAACATTCAGTACTTC. The chain links TRBV3-1 to TRBJ2-4; 8 positions agree with TRBD2. CDR1 is LGHDT and CDR2 is YNNKEL in the germline V gene (reference sequence). V lost 1 base to trimming and J lost 6 bases; unmatched junction nucleotides: 2. The CDR3 runs to 14 residues.

This clonotype was observed a few times. The chain joins TRBV5-6 to TRBJ2-6; no definite D call. V lost 0 bases to trimming and J lost 2 bases, with 6 bases between them. This CDR3 has 15 residues. Germline-derived CDR1 and CDR2 are SGHDT and YYEEEE. CDR3 in DNA: TGTGCCAGCAGCTTGGGGCGAACTGGGGCCAACGTCCTGACTTTC. This translates into CASSLGRTGANVLTF.

The rearrangement links TRBV20-1 to TRBJ2-5; D may correspond to TRBD1 or TRBD2 (7 bases each). V was trimmed by 3 bases and J by 2 bases, leaving 13 bases between them. The CDR3 is 14 residues long. Germline V gene data show CDR1 as DFQATT and CDR2 as SNEGSKA (reference sequence). The CDR3 loop reads CSASRGGKQETQYF. CDR3 DNA sequence: TGCAGTGCTAGCAGGGGGGGTAAACAAGAGACCCAGTACTTC.

This chain uses TRBV7-9 with TRBJ1-1; D may be TRBD1 (5 bases). Germline loops: CDR1 SEHNR, CDR2 FQNEAQ (reference sequence). Trimming removed 5 bases from V and 1 base from J, with 11 bases in between. The CDR3 runs to 14 residues. The CDR3 DNA reads TGTGCCAGCAGCCAAAATCAGGGGAACACTGAAGCTTTCTTT. Residues: CASSQNQGNTEAFF.

The rearrangement joins TRBV27 to TRBJ2-1; either TRBD1 or TRBD2 may supply D (5 bases each). Germline CDR1 MNHEY, CDR2 SMNVEV (reference sequence). The CDR3 totals 15 residues. V was trimmed by 4 bases and J by 0 bases, leaving 10 bases between them. In DNA form, the CDR3 reads TGTGCCAGCAGTTACGGGACGAGCTCCTACAATGAGCAGTTCTTC. This codes for CASSYGTSSYNEQFF.

The chain links TRBV20-1 to TRBJ1-4; possibly TRBD1 for D (5 bases). Trimming took 6 bases from V and 4 from J, leaving 12 bases between them. Per germline, CDR1 DFQATT and CDR2 SNEGSKA (reference sequence). The CDR3 loop spans 13 amino acids. The CDR3 region has the DNA TGCAGTGCGGACCGGGGGGGTAATGAAAAACTGTTTTTT. It codes for CSADRGGNEKLFF.